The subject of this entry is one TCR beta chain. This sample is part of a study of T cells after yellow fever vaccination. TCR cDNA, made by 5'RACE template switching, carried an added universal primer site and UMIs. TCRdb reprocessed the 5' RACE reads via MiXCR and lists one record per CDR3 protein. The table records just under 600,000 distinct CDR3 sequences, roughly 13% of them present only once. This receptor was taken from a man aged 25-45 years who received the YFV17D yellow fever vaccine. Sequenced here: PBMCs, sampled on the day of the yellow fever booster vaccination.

The CDR3 region is CASSPGQVKETQYF. CDR3 nucleotides: TGCGCCAGCAGCCCGGGACAGGTGAAAGAGACCCAGTACTTC. This rearrangement joins TRBV5-1 to TRBJ2-5; TRBD1 matches at 8 bases. This CDR3 spans 14 amino acids. Per germline, CDR1 SGHRS and CDR2 YFSETQ. V gave up 4 bases and J gave up 3 bases; unmatched junction bases: 5.